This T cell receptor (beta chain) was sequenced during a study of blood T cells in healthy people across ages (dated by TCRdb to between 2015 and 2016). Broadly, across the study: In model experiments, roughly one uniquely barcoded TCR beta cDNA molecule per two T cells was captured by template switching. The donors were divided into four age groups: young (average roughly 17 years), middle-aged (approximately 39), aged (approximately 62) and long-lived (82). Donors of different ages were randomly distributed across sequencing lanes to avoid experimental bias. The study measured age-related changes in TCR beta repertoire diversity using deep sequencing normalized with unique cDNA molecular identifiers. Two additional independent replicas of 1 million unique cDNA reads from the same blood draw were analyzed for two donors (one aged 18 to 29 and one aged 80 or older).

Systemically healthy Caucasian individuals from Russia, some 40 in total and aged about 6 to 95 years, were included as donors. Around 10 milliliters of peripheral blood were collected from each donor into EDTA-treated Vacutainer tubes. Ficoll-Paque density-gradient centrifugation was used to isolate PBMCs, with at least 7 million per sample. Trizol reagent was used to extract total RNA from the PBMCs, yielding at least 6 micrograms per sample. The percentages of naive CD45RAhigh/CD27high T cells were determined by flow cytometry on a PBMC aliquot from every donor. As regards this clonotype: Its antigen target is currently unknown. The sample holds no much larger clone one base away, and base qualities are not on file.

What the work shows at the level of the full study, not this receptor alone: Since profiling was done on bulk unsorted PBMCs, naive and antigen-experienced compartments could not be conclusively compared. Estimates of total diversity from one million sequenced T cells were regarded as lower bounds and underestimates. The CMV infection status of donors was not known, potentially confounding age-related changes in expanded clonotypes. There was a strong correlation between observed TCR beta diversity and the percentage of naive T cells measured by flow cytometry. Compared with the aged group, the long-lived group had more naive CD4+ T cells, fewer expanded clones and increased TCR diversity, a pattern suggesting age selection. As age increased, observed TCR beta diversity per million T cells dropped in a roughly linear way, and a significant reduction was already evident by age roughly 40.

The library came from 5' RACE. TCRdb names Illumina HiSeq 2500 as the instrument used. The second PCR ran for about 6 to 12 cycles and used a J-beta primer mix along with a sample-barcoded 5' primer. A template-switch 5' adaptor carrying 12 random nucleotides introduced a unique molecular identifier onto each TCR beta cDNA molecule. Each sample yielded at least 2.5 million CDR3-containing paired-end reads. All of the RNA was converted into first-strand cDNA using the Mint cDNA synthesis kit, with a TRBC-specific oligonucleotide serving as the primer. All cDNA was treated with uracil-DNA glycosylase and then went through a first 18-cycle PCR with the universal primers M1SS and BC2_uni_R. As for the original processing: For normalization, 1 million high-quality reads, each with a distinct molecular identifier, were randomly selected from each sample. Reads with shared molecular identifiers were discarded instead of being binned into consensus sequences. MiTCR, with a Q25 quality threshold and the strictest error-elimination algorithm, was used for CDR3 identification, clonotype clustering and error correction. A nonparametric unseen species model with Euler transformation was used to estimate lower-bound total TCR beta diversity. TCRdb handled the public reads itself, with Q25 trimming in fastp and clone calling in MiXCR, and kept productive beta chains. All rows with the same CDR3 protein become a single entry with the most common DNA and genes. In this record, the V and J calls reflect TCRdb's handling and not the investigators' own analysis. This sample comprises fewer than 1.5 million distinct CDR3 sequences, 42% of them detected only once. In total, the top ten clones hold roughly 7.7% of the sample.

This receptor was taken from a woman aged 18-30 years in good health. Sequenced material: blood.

The nucleotide sequence reads as follows: TGTGCCAGCAGCAGGGTAACCTATGGCTACACCTTC. This gives the protein CASSRVTYGYTF. This sequence uses TRBV6-2 or TRBV6-3 and TRBJ1-2; tentative D gene TRBD1, with 5 bases matching. V and J lose 6 bases and 4 bases, and a span of 9 bases separates them. The CDR3, cysteine through phenylalanine, is 12 amino acids long. Of the read, only the CDR3 DNA is kept; its 36 bases are in frame from base 1. The germline V gene supplies CDR1 MNHEY and CDR2 SVGEGT.